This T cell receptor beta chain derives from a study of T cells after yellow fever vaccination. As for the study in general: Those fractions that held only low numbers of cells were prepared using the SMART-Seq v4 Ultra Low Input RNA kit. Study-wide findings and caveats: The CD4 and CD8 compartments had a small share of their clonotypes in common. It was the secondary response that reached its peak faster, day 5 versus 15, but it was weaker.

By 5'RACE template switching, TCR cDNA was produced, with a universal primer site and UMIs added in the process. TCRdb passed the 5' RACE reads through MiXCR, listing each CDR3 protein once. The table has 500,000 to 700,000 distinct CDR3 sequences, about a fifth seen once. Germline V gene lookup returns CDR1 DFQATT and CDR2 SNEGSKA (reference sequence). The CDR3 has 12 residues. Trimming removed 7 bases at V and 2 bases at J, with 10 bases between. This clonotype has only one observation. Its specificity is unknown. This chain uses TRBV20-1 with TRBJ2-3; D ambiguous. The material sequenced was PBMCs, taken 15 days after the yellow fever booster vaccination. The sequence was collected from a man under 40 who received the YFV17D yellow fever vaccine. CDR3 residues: CSGTLYTDTQYF. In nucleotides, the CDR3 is TGCAGTGGAACACTCTACACAGATACGCAGTATTTT.